The clone carrying this TCR beta chain was seen a handful of times. Its antigen remains unknown. The entry originates in a study of T cell repertoires in cytomegalovirus infection. TCRdb analysed the reads with MiXCR anew, one entry per CDR3 protein. This table has about 320,000 distinct CDR3 sequences, 9.5% appearing once. Findings and limits, study-wide: In two of eight donors, the top clonotype was HLA-C-restricted CMV-specific.

CDR3 length: 16 residues. V lost 4 bases and J lost 6; bases outside the gene matches: 14. The germline gives CDR1 SGHRS, CDR2 YFSETQ. The chain employs TRBV5-1 and TRBJ2-7; 9 positions match TRBD1. The specimen was PBMCs. The receptor's source is a human donor in good health (CMV status not recorded). Some clones in this sample may be carry-over from other donors' samples. Written as DNA, the CDR3 is TGCGCCAGCAGCCCAAGGCCGGGACAGGGAAGTATCGAGCAGTACTTC. It translates to CASSPRPGQGSIEQYF.